The 21 T cell receptor beta chains given below trace back to one sample, sequenced in a study of blood T cell repertoires in COVID-19. TCRdb keeps only in-frame clones here, not all; method: immunoSEQ multiplex PCR. The sample has 250,000 to 350,000 clones, approximately 88% seen once; the top ten hold 1%. The source material was PBMCs or T cells enriched from blood (not recorded which). The receptors here all came from a woman aged 25 to 39 who had recovered from COVID-19.

The V call is TRBV6-5, the J call TRBJ2-7; 7 bases are a match to TRBD1. The germline CDR1 and CDR2 sequences are MNHEY and SVGAGI. The CDR3 sequence is 16 residues long. J was trimmed by 5 bases and V by 0 bases; bases with no gene match: 10. The CDR3: CASSYSSWTGPNEQYF. CDR3 nucleotide sequence: TGTGCCAGCAGTTACTCGAGCTGGACAGGTCCTAACGAGCAGTACTTC.

The CDR3 loop reads CASMEGISADTQYF. Written as DNA, the CDR3 is TGTGCCAGCATGGAAGGGATTAGCGCAGATACGCAGTATTTT. The rearrangement joins TRBV5-4 to TRBJ2-3; a weak D match, TRBD2 (5 bases). The CDR3 totals 14 residues. The V gene lost 6 bases and the J gene lost 4 bases, with 15 bases spanning the gap. The germline CDR1 and CDR2 sequences are SGHNT and YYREEE (reference sequence).

The rearrangement links TRBV24-1 to TRBJ1-1; 11 bases fit TRBD1. The germline V gene has CDR1 KGHDR and CDR2 SFDVKD. J was trimmed by 7 bases and V by 5 bases; bases with no gene match: 8. The CDR3 is 15 residues long. The CDR3 region is CATSASDRGLGEAFF. In DNA, the CDR3 is TGTGCCACCAGTGCCTCGGACAGGGGGCTGGGTGAAGCTTTCTTT.

V usage is TRBV7-8 and J usage is TRBJ1-2; TRBD1 might be the D (5 bases). The CDR3 consists of 15 residues. V was shortened by 1 base and J by 4 bases, with 13 bases between the two germline ends. Germline lookup yields CDR1 SGHVS and CDR2 FQNEAQ. The CDR3: CASSLVLGGGYGYTF. DNA for the CDR3: TGTGCCAGCAGCTTAGTACTTGGCGGGGGCTATGGCTACACCTTC.

The chain recombines TRBV7-2 with TRBJ2-1; 8 bases are shared with TRBD2. This CDR3 spans 14 amino acids. The germline V gene encodes CDR1 SGHTA and CDR2 FQGNSA. V lost 0 bases and J lost 9; bases outside the gene matches: 4. The CDR3 protein is CASSLAVGLGEQFF. In DNA, the CDR3 is TGTGCCAGCAGCTTAGCCGTGGGACTAGGTGAGCAGTTCTTC.

The chain employs TRBV5-1 and TRBJ2-1; 13 bases are shared with TRBD2. The CDR3 has 15 amino acids. Germline CDR1 SGHRS, CDR2 YFSETQ. V lost 2 bases and J lost 9; bases outside the gene matches: 5. The CDR3 sequence is CASSFYRTSGSEQFF. CDR3 coding DNA: TGCGCCAGCAGCTTTTACCGGACTAGCGGGAGTGAGCAGTTCTTC.

This chain joins TRBV13 and TRBJ2-1; 8 positions agree with TRBD2. Germline values: CDR1 PRHDT, CDR2 FYEKMQ (reference sequence). Trimming took 5 bases from V and 13 from J; bases not matched to a gene: 10. This CDR3 has 13 amino acids. The CDR3 sequence is CASSPTRSGGQFF. The CDR3 DNA is TGTGCCAGCAGCCCCACCCGAAGCGGGGGACAGTTCTTC. The complete variable domain, with remaining parts taken from reference TRBV13 and TRBJ2-1, reads AAGVIQSPRHLIKEKRETATLKCYPIPRHDTVYWYQQGPGQDPQFLISFYEKMQSDKGSIPDRFSAQQFSDYHSELNMSSLELGDSALYFCASSPTRSGGQFFGPGTRLTVL.

The genes are TRBV18 and TRBJ1-1, with TRBD1 matching 9 bases. This CDR3 is 13 amino acids long. CDR1 and CDR2 (germline): KGHSH, LQKENI. The V and J ends lost 3 bases and 11 bases, in that order; junction bases with no gene match: 7. CDR3 DNA: TGTGCCAGCTCACCGAATCAACAGGGGGCGGCTTTCTTT. Its translation: CASSPNQQGAAFF.

This chain links TRBV19 with TRBJ1-2, with 7 positions matching TRBD1. CDR3 length: 18 residues. V lost 7 bases to trimming and J lost 2 bases; unmatched junction nucleotides: 19. Germline-derived CDR1 and CDR2 are LNHDA and SQIVND (reference sequence). The CDR3 spells CASTTREGGGGPNYGYTF. The CDR3 nucleotides read TGTGCCAGTACCACTCGGGAAGGGGGCGGCGGGCCCAACTATGGCTACACCTTC.

This clone was picked up a small number of times. This CDR3 is CSAMTDRRIGEKLFF. The CDR3 nucleotides are TGCAGCGCAATGACGGACAGGCGTATCGGGGAAAAACTGTTTTTT. The V gene is TRBV29-1, the J gene TRBJ1-4, with 7 bases aligning to TRBD1. The CDR3 sequence is 15 residues long. Germline V gives CDR1 SQVTM, CDR2 ANQGSEA. Trimming removed 7 bases from V and 8 bases from J; junction bases left unmatched: 16.

This chain links TRBV6-1 with TRBJ1-2; 10 bases are a match to TRBD1. Germline trimming cut 2 bases from V and 8 bases from J; bases unmatched to any gene: 17. This CDR3 contains 18 residues. Looked up from germline, CDR1 is MNHNS and CDR2 is SASEGT. In DNA form, the CDR3 reads TGTGCCAGCAGTGAACACCCTAGGGGGACAGGGGAGATAAAGGGCTACACCTTC. Encoded protein: CASSEHPRGTGEIKGYTF.

This chain links TRBV6-2 or TRBV6-3 with TRBJ2-7; D is unresolved. Trimming took 1 base from V and 6 from J, leaving 10 bases between them. Looked up from germline, CDR1 is MNHEY and CDR2 is SVGEGT. The CDR3 covers 13 residues. Here the CDR3 DNA reads TGTGCCAGCAGTTACTATCCTCCGGGCGAGCAGTACTTC. Residues: CASSYYPPGEQYF.

This clone appeared once. The chain couples TRBV29-1 to TRBJ1-2, with unresolved D. The CDR3 is 14 amino acids. V was shortened by 0 bases and J by 8 bases, with 16 bases between the two germline ends. CDR1 and CDR2 from the germline V gene are SQVTM and ANQGSEA. CDR3 in amino acids: CSVEDLTTAYGYTF. Written as DNA, the CDR3 is TGCAGCGTTGAAGATCTTACCACAGCCTACGGCTACACCTTC.

On this clone: Distinct nucleotide sequences in the sample also encode this CDR3. The V and J genes are TRBV4-1 and TRBJ2-3, with 14 bases that match TRBD2. CDR1 and CDR2 (germline): MGHRA, YSYEKL. The length of the CDR3 is 18 residues. The J segment lost 3 bases and the V segment lost 4 bases, leaving 9 bases of the junction unmatched. The CDR3: CASSRGGLAGGGTDTQYF. CDR3 coding DNA: TGCGCCAGCAGCCGAGGAGGACTAGCGGGAGGAGGGACAGATACGCAGTATTTT.

The gene calls are TRBV7-2 and TRBJ1-1; possibly TRBD1 for D (6 bases). V lost 4 bases to trimming and J lost 1 base, with 13 bases between them. Germline V gives CDR1 SGHTA, CDR2 FQGNSA. This CDR3 spans 15 amino acids. Here the CDR3 DNA reads TGTGCCAGCAGCTCGACGGGACACCCGAACACTGAAGCTTTCTTT. Translation gives CASSSTGHPNTEAFF.

This clone has a single count. The chain combines TRBV28 with TRBJ1-2, with a possible D match to TRBD1 (5 bases). V gave up 6 bases and J gave up 3 bases, with 23 bases separating them. From germline, CDR1 is MDHEN and CDR2 SYDVKM. CDR3 length: 17 residues. CDR3 sequence: CASSPTVGRPGDYGYTF. The CDR3, as DNA: TGTGCCAGCAGCCCTACCGTGGGACGTCCGGGGGACTATGGCTACACCTTC.

This clone was found once. V usage is TRBV6-5 and J usage is TRBJ2-1; D not certain. The length of the CDR3 is 15 residues. V was trimmed by 2 bases and J by 7 bases, leaving 15 bases between them. Germline assignment: CDR1 MNHEY and CDR2 SVGAGI. The CDR3 loop reads CASSYRPVGLNEQFF. The CDR3 DNA reads TGTGCCAGCAGTTACAGGCCGGTGGGCCTGAATGAGCAGTTCTTC.

The chain combines TRBV28 with TRBJ2-3, with D perhaps TRBD1 (5 bases). The CDR3 has 19 amino acids. Germline assignment: CDR1 MDHEN and CDR2 SYDVKM. V was trimmed by 5 bases and J by 3 bases, leaving 27 bases between them. The CDR3 reads CASSQPPLTPIRGTDTQYF. For the CDR3, the DNA is TGTGCCAGCAGTCAACCCCCGTTGACGCCGATAAGGGGTACAGATACGCAGTATTTT.

The chain has TRBV25-1 and TRBJ2-2; TRBD2 matches at 7 bases. The CDR3 has 13 amino acids. The germline V gene encodes CDR1 MGHDK and CDR2 SYGVNS. The V gene end was trimmed by 4 bases and the J gene end by 4 bases; junction bases not matched to a gene: 0. CDR3 residues: CASSGGGTGELFF. Written as DNA, the CDR3 is TGTGCCAGCAGTGGGGGGGGCACCGGGGAGCTGTTTTTT.

This clone was observed a single time. The gene calls are TRBV5-1 and TRBJ2-2, with TRBD1 matching 9 bases. Germline V gene data show CDR1 as SGHRS and CDR2 as YFSETQ. V was pared by 1 base and J by 3 bases, with 1 base of the junction left unmatched. The CDR3 sequence is 15 residues long. Here the CDR3 reads CASSLWDRDTGELFF. The CDR3 nucleotides are TGCGCCAGCAGCTTGTGGGACAGGGACACCGGGGAGCTGTTTTTT.

The J gene is TRBJ1-1, the V gene TRBV6-1; possibly TRBD1 for D (5 bases). Germline loops: CDR1 MNHNS, CDR2 SASEGT. This CDR3 region has 15 residues. V gave up 3 bases and J gave up 5 bases, with 16 bases separating them. The CDR3 is CASSEMATAGTEAFF. The CDR3 region has the DNA TGTGCCAGCAGTGAGATGGCGACAGCTGGAACTGAAGCTTTCTTT.